This is a list of T cell receptor beta chains from one sample in a study of tumor-infiltrating lymphocytes in localized non-small cell lung cancer. Produced via immunoSEQ multiplex PCR; TCRdb's table is partial and in-frame only. The sample lists 12,000 or so clones; 60% to 85% were seen once. The sequenced material came from lung tumor tissue. Receptor source: a human donor with non-small cell lung cancer. The CDR3 runs from the conserved cysteine through the conserved F or W.

v_gene	j_gene	CDR3aa
TRBV7-2	TRBJ2-7	CASSLGNRDRGDEQYF
TRBV30	TRBJ1-4	CAWSVLPTEKLFF
TRBV28	TRBJ1-1	CASSLTDRVAFF
TRBV19	TRBJ2-7	CASRVGTDTGEQYF
TRBV5-8	TRBJ1-2	CASSSRGAAGDGYTF
TRBV9	TRBJ2-2	CASSGRGVNTGELFF
TRBV7-2	TRBJ1-2	CASSNLWGEDGYTF
TRBV16	TRBJ1-2	CASSHFRGQLGYTF
TRBV11-2	TRBJ2-2	CASSRTSGRAGRGELFF
TRBV7-2	TRBJ1-1	CASSFRRDTEAFF
TRBV5-4	TRBJ2-1	CASSQPGQGIQFF
TRBV7-2	TRBJ2-7	CASSLAGASGRAYEQYF
TRBV19	TRBJ1-5	CASSIQALSNQPQHF
TRBV7-4	TRBJ2-5	CASRGPETQYF
TRBV10-1	TRBJ2-1	CASSERSGPGGDEQFF
TRBV28	TRBJ1-5	CASGLLDRDQEPQHF
TRBV4-1	TRBJ1-2	CASSQGSGPGALGYTF
TRBV12-5	TRBJ2-3	CASGLGRSGRRTDTQYF
TRBV7-9	TRBJ2-2	CASSLEVSTSNTGELFF
TRBV27	TRBJ2-1	CASSLSRWLSSYNEQFF
TRBV7-2	TRBJ2-1	CASSPFGARNEQFF
TRBV4-1	TRBJ2-1	CASSQVISRSGGGQFF
TRBV5-1	TRBJ2-5	CASSLGATSIQETQYF
TRBV21-1	TRBJ1-1	CASSGFQGAGTEAFF
TRBV5-8	NA	CASSLRTVYEQYF
TRBV11-2	TRBJ2-7	CASSLDPGQIYEQYF
TRBV30	TRBJ1-1	CAWTRRFTEAFF
TRBV7-6	TRBJ2-2	CASSPDRVNGELFF
TRBV28	TRBJ1-4	CASSHPTEWEKLFF
TRBV6-5	TRBJ2-1	CASSYSGTAYNEQFF
TRBV30	TRBJ2-5	CAWSVWGGETQYF
TRBV5-1	TRBJ1-4	CASSPPGQGEKLFF
TRBV5-1	TRBJ2-1	CASSPLAGVLYNEQFF
TRBV27	TRBJ1-2	CASRTLRAYGYTF
TRBV7-2	TRBJ1-2	CASSPAGSNTYGYTF
TRBV19	TRBJ2-1	CASGLRGYNEQFF
TRBV21-1	TRBJ2-1	CASSKAGRDQNNEQFF
TRBV7-2	TRBJ1-1	CASSLAGQGRTEAFF
TRBV27	TRBJ2-7	CASSLSVGLAGREQYF
TRBV2	TRBJ2-1	CASTRTSGRNEQFF
TRBV28	TRBJ2-7	CASSILSGQSEQYF
TRBV6-5	TRBJ1-2	CASSYQGRTPWAF
TRBV7-2	TRBJ2-1	CASSLEGSSYNEQFF
TRBV7-2	TRBJ2-3	CASSGQGLFYSTDTQYF
TRBV7-8	TRBJ1-2	CASSSPWDSRPGGNGYTF
TRBV5-1	TRBJ2-1	CASSLFALGSPAHEQFF